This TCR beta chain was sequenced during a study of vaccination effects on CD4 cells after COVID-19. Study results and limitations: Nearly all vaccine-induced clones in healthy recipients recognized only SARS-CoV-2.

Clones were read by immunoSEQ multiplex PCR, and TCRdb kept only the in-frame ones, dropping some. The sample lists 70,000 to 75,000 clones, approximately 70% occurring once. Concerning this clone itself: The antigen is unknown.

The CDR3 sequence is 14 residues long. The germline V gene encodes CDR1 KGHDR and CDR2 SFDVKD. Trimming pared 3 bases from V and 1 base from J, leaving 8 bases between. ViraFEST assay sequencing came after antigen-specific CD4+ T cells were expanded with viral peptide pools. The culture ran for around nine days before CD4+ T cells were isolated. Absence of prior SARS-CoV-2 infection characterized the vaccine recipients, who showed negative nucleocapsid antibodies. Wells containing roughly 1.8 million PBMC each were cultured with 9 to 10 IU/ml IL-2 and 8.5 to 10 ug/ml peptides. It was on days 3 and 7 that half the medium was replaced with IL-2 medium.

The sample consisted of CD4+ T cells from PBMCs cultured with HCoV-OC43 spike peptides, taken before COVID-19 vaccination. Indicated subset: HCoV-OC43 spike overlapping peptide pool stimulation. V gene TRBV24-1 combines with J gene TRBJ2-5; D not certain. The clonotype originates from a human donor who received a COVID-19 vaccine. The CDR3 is CATSDETFQETQYF. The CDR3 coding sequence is TGTGCCACCAGTGATGAGACCTTCCAAGAGACCCAGTACTTC.